This T cell receptor (beta chain) was sequenced during a study of blood T cell repertoires in COVID-19. The wider study: Italy, Spain and the United States were the sources of the convalescent and acute COVID-19 samples. T cells, B-cell-depleted T cells, or PBMCs supplied cDNA or gDNA.

The data were produced by immunoSEQ multiplex PCR, yet TCRdb's version contains in-frame clones alone and is incomplete. Of some 80,000 clones in the sample, more than 75% were seen once. The CDR3 extends over 13 amino acids. V was trimmed by 7 bases and J by 0 bases, leaving 10 bases between them. The sequencing sample was made of peripheral blood. The V gene is TRBV12-3 or TRBV12-4, the J gene TRBJ2-7; unclear D gene. The receptor's source is a human donor in a cohort sampled during active COVID-19. CDR3 protein: CASKVASSYEQYF. The CDR3 DNA reads as TGTGCCAGCAAGGTTGCTAGCTCCTACGAGCAGTACTTC.